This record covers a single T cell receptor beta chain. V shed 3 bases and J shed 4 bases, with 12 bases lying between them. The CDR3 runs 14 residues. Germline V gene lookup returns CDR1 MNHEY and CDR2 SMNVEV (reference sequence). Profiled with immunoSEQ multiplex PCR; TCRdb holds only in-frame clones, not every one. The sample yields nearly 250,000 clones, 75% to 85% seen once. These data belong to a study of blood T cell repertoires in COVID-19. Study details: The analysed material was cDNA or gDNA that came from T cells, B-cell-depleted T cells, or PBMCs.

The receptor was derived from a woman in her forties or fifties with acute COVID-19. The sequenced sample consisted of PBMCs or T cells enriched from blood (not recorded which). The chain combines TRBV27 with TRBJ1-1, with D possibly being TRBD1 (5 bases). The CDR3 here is CASSLTRGVTEAFF. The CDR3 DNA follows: TGTGCCAGCAGTTTGACACGGGGGGTCACTGAAGCTTTCTTT.